These T cell receptor beta chains were read from a single sample in a study of metastatic and nonmetastatic thyroid tumors. Via MiXCR, TCRdb re-called the PCR reads. The sample has 8,000 to 10,000 clones, around 20% seen once; the top ten hold about 17%. The sequenced sample consisted of adjacent normal tissue. The receptors shown here come from a female donor with papillary thyroid cancer or a benign thyroid nodule (not recorded which). Some clones in this sample may be carry-over from other donors' samples. The CDR3 runs from the conserved cysteine through the conserved F or W. D genes are given only for firm matches. Clone size is not always given. Where it is, it says once, few, many or a class for expanded clones.

>many|-|13|TRBJ1-1|TRBV7-2
CASSLDPNPDAFF
TGTGCCAGCAGCTTAGATCCAAATCCGGACGCTTTCTTT
>many|-|15|TRBJ2-7|TRBV20-1
CSAREVAGLGSEQYF
TGCAGTGCTAGAGAAGTGGCGGGACTCGGATCCGAGCAGTACTTC
>-|-|16|TRBJ2-5|TRBV2
CASGDRGGVGQETQYF
TGTGCCAGCGGTGACCGCGGTGGGGTGGGCCAAGAGACCCAGTACTTC
>-|-|17|TRBJ2-7|TRBV5-1
CASSLGGRVRPYYEQYF
TGCGCCAGCAGCTTGGGGGGCAGGGTTAGACCCTACTACGAGCAGTACTTC
>many|-|16|TRBJ1-4|TRBV7-2
CASSLSSGRFNEKLFF
TGTGCCAGCAGCTTATCTTCGGGGAGGTTTAATGAAAAACTGTTTTTT
>many|-|14|TRBJ1-1|TRBV9
CASSVQQGNTEAFF
TGTGCCAGCAGCGTCCAACAGGGTAACACTGAAGCTTTCTTT
>-|-|12|TRBJ2-7|TRBV20-1
CSASTGMREQYF
TGCAGTGCGTCGACAGGAATGAGAGAGCAGTACTTC
>-|-|13|TRBJ2-2|TRBV18
CASSPANTGELFF
TGTGCCAGCTCACCGGCGAACACCGGGGAGCTGTTTTTT
>many|-|14|TRBJ2-5|TRBV19
CASSMQLARETQYF
TGTGCCAGTAGTATGCAGCTAGCGAGAGAGACCCAGTACTTC
>few|-|17|TRBJ2-7|TRBV11-2
CASRTSPGDSSSYEQYF
TGTGCCAGCAGGACTAGTCCAGGGGACTCAAGCTCCTACGAGCAGTACTTC
>few|-|15|TRBJ1-2|TRBV6-1
CASSELAPSAYGYTF
TGTGCCAGCAGTGAGTTGGCCCCTAGCGCCTATGGCTACACCTTC
>few|-|13|TRBJ2-7|TRBV6-1
CASSDGSGDEQYF
TGTGCCAGCAGTGACGGGAGTGGGGACGAGCAGTACTTC
>few|-|14|TRBJ2-2|TRBV6-2/TRBV6-3
CASSYPGRTGELFF
TGTGCCAGCAGTTACCCCGGACGGACCGGGGAGCTGTTTTTT
>many|TRBD1|13|TRBJ1-1|TRBV5-6
CASRPQGYTEAFF
TGTGCCAGCAGGCCACAGGGGTATACTGAAGCTTTCTTT
>medium-sized|-|13|TRBJ1-2|TRBV12-3/TRBV12-4
CASSWLGFYGYTF
TGTGCCAGCAGTTGGCTGGGATTCTATGGCTACACCTTC
>medium-sized|TRBD1|15|TRBJ1-6|TRBV10-3
CASTGTGVYNSPLHF
TGTGCCTCAACCGGGACAGGGGTTTACAATTCACCCCTCCACTTT
>few|-|15|TRBJ1-2|TRBV19
CACSPQVADGGDYTF
TGTGCCTGTAGTCCCCAGGTGGCTGATGGTGGGGACTACACCTTC
>many|-|11|TRBJ1-5|TRBV15
CATGGHQPQHF
TGTGCCACGGGAGGACATCAGCCCCAGCATTTT
>few|TRBD1|13|TRBJ2-7|TRBV5-1
CASSLTGVGEQYF
TGCGCCAGCAGCTTGACAGGGGTGGGCGAGCAGTACTTC
>-|TRBD2|14|TRBJ2-2|TRBV19
CASSWASGDAELFF
TGTGCCAGTAGTTGGGCTAGCGGGGACGCGGAGCTGTTTTTT
>large|TRBD1|15|TRBJ1-5|TRBV12-3/TRBV12-4
CASRLLDRGNQPQHF
TGTGCCAGCAGGCTGCTAGACAGGGGCAATCAGCCCCAGCATTTT
>large|-|14|TRBJ1-1|TRBV2
CASSEDRRDTEAFF
TGTGCCAGCAGTGAAGACAGGCGGGACACTGAAGCTTTCTTT
>-|TRBD2|17|TRBJ2-3|TRBV11-2
CASSRDRGSGRRNTQYF
TGTGCCAGCAGCCGAGATAGGGGTAGCGGGAGGCGAAATACGCAGTATTTT
>many|-|15|TRBJ2-2|TRBV19
CASSSWQGFAGELFF
TGTGCCAGTAGTAGTTGGCAGGGTTTCGCCGGGGAGCTGTTTTTT
>-|-|13|TRBJ2-7|TRBV10-3
CAISESSEYEQYF
TGTGCCATCAGTGAGTCGTCTGAGTACGAGCAGTACTTC
>medium-sized|-|15|TRBJ1-6|TRBV19
CASSLVHGGNSPLHF
TGTGCCAGTTCCCTCGTCCATGGAGGCAATTCACCCCTCCACTTT
>many|-|12|TRBJ2-7|TRBV18
CASSPPEGEQYF
TGTGCCAGCTCACCACCGGAGGGAGAGCAGTACTTC
>-|TRBD2|13|TRBJ2-5|TRBV6-2/TRBV6-3
CASERGAQETQYF
TGTGCCAGCGAGCGGGGGGCGCAAGAGACCCAGTACTTC
>medium-sized|-|16|TRBJ2-3|TRBV10-3
CAISESGGHTQNTQYF
TGTGCCATCAGTGAGTCTGGGGGACACACGCAGAATACGCAGTATTTT
>-|-|13|TRBJ2-1|TRBV7-2
CASPGAAYNEQFF
TGTGCCAGCCCCGGTGCTGCTTACAATGAGCAGTTCTTC
>few|-|14|TRBJ1-1|TRBV12-3/TRBV12-4
CASSLPGVNTEAFF
TGTGCCAGCAGTTTACCAGGGGTGAACACTGAAGCTTTCTTT
>-|TRBD2|13|TRBJ2-7|TRBV20-1
CSARGLAGDEQYF
TGCAGTGCTAGAGGACTAGCGGGGGACGAGCAGTACTTC
>-|TRBD1|15|TRBJ2-3|TRBV9
CASSVWTGGTDTQYF
TGTGCCAGCAGCGTCTGGACAGGGGGCACAGATACGCAGTATTTT
>-|-|15|TRBJ2-4|TRBV11-2
CASSQTYSSENIQYF
TGTGCCAGCAGCCAAACCTACTCCAGTGAAAACATTCAGTACTTC